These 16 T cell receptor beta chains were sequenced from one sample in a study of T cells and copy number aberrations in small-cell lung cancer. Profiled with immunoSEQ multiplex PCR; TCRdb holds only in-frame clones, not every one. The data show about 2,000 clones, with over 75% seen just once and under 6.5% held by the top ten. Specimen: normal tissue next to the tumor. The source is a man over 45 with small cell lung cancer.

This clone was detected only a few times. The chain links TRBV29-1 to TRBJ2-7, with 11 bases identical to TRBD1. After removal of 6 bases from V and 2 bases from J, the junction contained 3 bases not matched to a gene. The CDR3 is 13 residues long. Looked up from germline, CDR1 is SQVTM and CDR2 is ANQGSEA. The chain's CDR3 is CSVPGQGAYEQYF. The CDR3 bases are TGCAGCGTGCCGGGACAGGGGGCCTACGAGCAGTACTTC.

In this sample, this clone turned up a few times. The DNA for the CDR3 is TGTGCCAGCAGTTACGGAGTACGTGCAGATACGCAGTATTTT. The encoded protein is CASSYGVRADTQYF. This chain joins TRBV6-5 and TRBJ2-3; no firm D call. The ends were cut back, 2 bases at V and 4 bases at J, with 10 bases in the middle. This CDR3 is 14 amino acids long. Per the germline V gene, CDR1 is MNHEY and CDR2 is SVGAGI.

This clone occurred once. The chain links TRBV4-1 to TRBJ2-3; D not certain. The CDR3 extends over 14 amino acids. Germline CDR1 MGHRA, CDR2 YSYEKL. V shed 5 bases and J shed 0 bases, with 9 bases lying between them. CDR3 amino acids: CASSSRDSTDTQYF. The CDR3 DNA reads TGCGCCAGCAGCTCAAGAGATAGCACAGATACGCAGTATTTT.

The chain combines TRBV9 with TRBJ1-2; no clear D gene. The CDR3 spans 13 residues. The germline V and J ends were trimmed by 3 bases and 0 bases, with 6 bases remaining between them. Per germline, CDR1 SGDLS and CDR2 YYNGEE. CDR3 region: CASSDGPNYGYTF. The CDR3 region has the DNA TGTGCCAGCAGCGATGGACCTAACTATGGCTACACCTTC.

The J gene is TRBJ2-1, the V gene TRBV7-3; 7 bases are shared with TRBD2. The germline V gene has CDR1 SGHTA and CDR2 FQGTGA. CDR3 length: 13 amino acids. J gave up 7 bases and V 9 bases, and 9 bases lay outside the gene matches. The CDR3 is CASTDGRSNEQFF. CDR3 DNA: TGTGCCAGTACCGACGGGAGGTCGAATGAGCAGTTCTTC. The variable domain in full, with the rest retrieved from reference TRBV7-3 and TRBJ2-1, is GAGVSQTPSNKVTEKGKYVELRCDPISGHTALYWYRQSLGQGPEFLIYFQGTGAADDSGLPNDRFFAVRPEGSVSTLKIQRTERGDSAVYLCASTDGRSNEQFFGPGTRLTVL.

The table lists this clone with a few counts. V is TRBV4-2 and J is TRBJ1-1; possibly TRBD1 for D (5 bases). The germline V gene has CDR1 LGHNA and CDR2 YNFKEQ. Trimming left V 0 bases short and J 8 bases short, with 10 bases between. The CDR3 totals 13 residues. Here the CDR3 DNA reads TGTGCCAGCAGCCAAGAAATGGGGGGGGAAGCTTTCTTT. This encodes CASSQEMGGEAFF.

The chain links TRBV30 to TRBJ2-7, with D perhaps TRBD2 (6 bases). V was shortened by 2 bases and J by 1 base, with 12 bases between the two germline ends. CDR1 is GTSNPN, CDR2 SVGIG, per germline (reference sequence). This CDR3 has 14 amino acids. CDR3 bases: TGTGCCTGGAGTACCGGGACTGGGTCCTACGAGCAGTACTTC. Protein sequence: CAWSTGTGSYEQYF. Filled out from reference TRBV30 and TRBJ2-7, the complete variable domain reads SQTIHQWPATLVQPVGSPLSLECTVEGTSNPNLYWYRQAAGRGLQLLFYSVGIGQISSEVPQNLSASRPQDRQFILSSKKLLLSDSGFYLCAWSTGTGSYEQYFGPGTRLTVT.

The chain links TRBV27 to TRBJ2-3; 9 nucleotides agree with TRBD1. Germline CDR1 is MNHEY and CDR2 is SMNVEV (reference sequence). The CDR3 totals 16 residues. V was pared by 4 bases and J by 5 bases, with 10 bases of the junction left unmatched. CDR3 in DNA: TGTGCCAGCAGTTACCTCCCGGGACAGGGAAGAGATACGCAGTATTTT. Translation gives CASSYLPGQGRDTQYF.

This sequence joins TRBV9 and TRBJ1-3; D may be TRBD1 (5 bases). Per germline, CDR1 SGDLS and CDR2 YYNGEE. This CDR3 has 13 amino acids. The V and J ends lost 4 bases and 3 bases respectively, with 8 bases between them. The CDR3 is CASSRGDGNTIYF. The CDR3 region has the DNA TGTGCCAGCAGCCGGGGGGATGGAAACACCATATATTTT.

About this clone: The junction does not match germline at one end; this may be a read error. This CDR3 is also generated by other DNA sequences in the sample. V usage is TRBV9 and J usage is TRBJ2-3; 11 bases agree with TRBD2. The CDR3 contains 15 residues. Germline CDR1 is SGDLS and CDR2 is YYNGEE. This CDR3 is CASSGSGRALDTQYF. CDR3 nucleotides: TGTGCCAGCAGCGGTAGCGGGAGGGCCTTAGATACACAGTATTTT.

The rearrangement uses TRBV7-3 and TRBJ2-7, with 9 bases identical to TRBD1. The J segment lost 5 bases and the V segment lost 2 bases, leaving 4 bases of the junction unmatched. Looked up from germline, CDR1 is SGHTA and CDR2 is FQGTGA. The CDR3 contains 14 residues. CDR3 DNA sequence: TGTGCCAGCAGCTTAGGGGGACAGGGTCACGAGCAGTACTTC. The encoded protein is CASSLGGQGHEQYF.

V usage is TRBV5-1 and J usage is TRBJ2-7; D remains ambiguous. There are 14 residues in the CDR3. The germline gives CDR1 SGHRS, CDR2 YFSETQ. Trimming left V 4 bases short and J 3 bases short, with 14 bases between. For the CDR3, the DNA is TGCGCCAGCAGCCCCCTGGACGAAGGCTACGAGCAGTACTTC. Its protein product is CASSPLDEGYEQYF.

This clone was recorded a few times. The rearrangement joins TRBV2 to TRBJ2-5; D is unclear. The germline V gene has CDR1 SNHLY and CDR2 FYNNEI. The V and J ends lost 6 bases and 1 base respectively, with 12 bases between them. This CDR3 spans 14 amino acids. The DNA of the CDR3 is TGTGCCAGCAGAGAACCGGGTCTCCAAGAGACCCAGTACTTC. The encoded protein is CASREPGLQETQYF.

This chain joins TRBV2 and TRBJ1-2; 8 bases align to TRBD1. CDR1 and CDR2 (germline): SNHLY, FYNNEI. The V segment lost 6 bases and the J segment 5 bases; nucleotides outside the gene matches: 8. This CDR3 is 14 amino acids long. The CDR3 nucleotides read TGTGCCAGCAGGGGGACAGGAGACCTTTATGGCTACACCTTC. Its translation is CASRGTGDLYGYTF.

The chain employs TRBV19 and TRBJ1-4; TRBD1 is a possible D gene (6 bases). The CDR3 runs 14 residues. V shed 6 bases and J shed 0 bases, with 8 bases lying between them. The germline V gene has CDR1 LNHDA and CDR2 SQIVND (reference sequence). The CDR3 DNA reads TGTGCCAGTAGCAGACAGGCAACTAATGAAAAACTGTTTTTT. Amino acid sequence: CASSRQATNEKLFF.

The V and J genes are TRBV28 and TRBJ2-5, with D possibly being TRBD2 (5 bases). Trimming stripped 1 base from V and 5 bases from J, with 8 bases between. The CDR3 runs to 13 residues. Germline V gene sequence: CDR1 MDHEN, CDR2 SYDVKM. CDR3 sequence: CASSLSGSETQYF. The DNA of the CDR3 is TGTGCCAGCAGTTTATCGGGGAGCGAGACCCAGTACTTC. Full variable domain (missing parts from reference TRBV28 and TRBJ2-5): DVKVTQSSRYLVKRTGEKVFLECVQDMDHENMFWYRQDPGLGLRLIYFSYDVKMKEKGDIPEGYSVSREKKERFSLILESASTNQTSMYLCASSLSGSETQYFGPGTRLLVL.